This T cell receptor (beta chain) emerged from a study of blood T cell repertoires in COVID-19. Study context: In each case, the material was cDNA or gDNA derived from T cells, B-cell-depleted T cells, or PBMCs.

Methods used by the authors: Quantification of nucleated cells was approximated via reference gene primer amplification. Here immunoSEQ multiplex PCR was the method, and the copy in TCRdb shows in-frame clones only, minus some. Clone size and the V and J calls come from that table; the DNA yielded D and trimming. The data contain about 400,000 clones, more than 75% of them seen just once; the ten biggest clones take up approximately 2.9%. The CDR3 covers 14 residues. The germline V gene has CDR1 SEHNR and CDR2 FQNEAQ (reference sequence). The ends were cut back, 3 bases at V and 4 bases at J, with 13 bases in the middle.

The receptor was isolated from a human donor in a cohort sampled during active COVID-19. The chain recombines TRBV7-9 with TRBJ2-7, with D tentatively TRBD1 (6 bases). Sequencing was performed on peripheral blood. In DNA form, the CDR3 reads TGTGCCAGCAGCTTCCGGGACACCGCTTACGAGCAGTACTTC. Amino acids: CASSFRDTAYEQYF.